This record concerns one TCR beta chain sequence. These data originate in a study of blood T cell repertoires in COVID-19. CDR1 LGHDT and CDR2 YNNKEL come from the germline V gene (reference sequence). The CDR3 is 13 residues long. V lost 3 bases to trimming and J lost 9 bases, with 12 bases between them. Original data processing: Estimated nucleated cell counts came from reference gene primer amplification. Libraries were prepared by immunoSEQ multiplex PCR; TCRdb keeps only in-frame clonotypes and omits some of them. Clone size and V and J calls were adopted from that table, with D and trimming inferred from the DNA. The sample records about 200,000 clones, 89% being singletons.

The TCR was taken from a woman between 18 and 29 years old who had recovered from COVID-19. This sequence joins TRBV3-1 (or the pseudogene TRBV3-2) and TRBJ2-1, with a possible D match to TRBD2 (6 bases). Material for sequencing was PBMCs or T cells enriched from blood (not recorded which). In DNA, the CDR3 is TGTGCCAGCAGCCAGCCCGGGACTTTTGAGCAGTTCTTC. Protein sequence: CASSQPGTFEQFF.